This TCR beta chain is drawn from a study of CD8 T cells in ankylosing spondylitis. Overall study results and limits: Disease-linked clones reportedly concentrated significantly in matched ankylosing spondylitis synovial fluid.

This clonotype showed up just once. The antigen remains unidentified. CDR3 length equals 14 residues. The germline gives CDR1 SGDLS, CDR2 YYNGEE. The germline V and J ends were trimmed by 3 bases and 0 bases, with 7 bases remaining between them. TCRdb itself ran the 5' RACE reads through MiXCR, one entry per CDR3 protein. The table lists tens of thousands of distinct CDR3 sequences, around 30% of them singletons. The TCR originated in a male donor with ankylosing spondylitis or in good health (not recorded which). The genes are TRBV9 and TRBJ1-3; no clear D. Sequences were obtained from blood, either unsorted or a sorted T cell fraction (not recorded which). The CDR3 DNA follows: TGTGCCAGCAGCGAACCACCCTCTGGAAACACCATATATTTT. It translates to CASSEPPSGNTIYF.